Given below is one T cell receptor beta chain in context. The data were taken from a study of identical twins. Using its own MiXCR run on the 5' RACE reads, TCRdb lists one record per CDR3 protein. The sample carries hundreds of thousands of distinct CDR3 sequences, about 20% recorded once. Germline V gives CDR1 SGHTA, CDR2 FQGNSA. Trimming removed 2 bases at V and 15 bases at J, with 14 bases between. CDR3 length equals 12 residues. This sample was also put to use in a study of T cells expressing NK-cell markers. That source notes: The sequencing cohort of eight donors included seven HCMV-seropositive individuals and one seronegative individual.

The chain employs TRBV7-2 and TRBJ2-1, with D unresolved. This TCR came from a woman between 18 and 30 years old in good health. The material sequenced was PBMCs. This CDR3 is CASSLIPIRRFF. CDR3 bases: TGTGCCAGCAGCTTAATCCCGATAAGGCGGTTCTTC.